The rows below give T cell receptor beta chains drawn from one sample of a study of blood T cell repertoires in COVID-19. Only in-frame clones appear in the TCRdb table, and some are missing; sequencing was by immunoSEQ multiplex PCR. This sample has 250,000 to 300,000 clones, with roughly 90% found just once. Sequencing was carried out using peripheral blood. The receptors were gathered from a woman in her sixties with acute or convalescent COVID-19. Both conserved end residues are part of each CDR3. The D gene is left open where the match is weak. Size tells how often a clone was seen (once, few, many) or the class of an expanded clone, and some rows leave it out.

.	TRBV2	.	TRBJ1-1	TGTGCCAGCAGTGCCGACAGGAACACTGAAGCTTTCTTT	CASSADRNTEAFF
.	TRBV5-1	TRBD1	TRBJ1-4	TGCGCCAGCAGCTTACCCTGGGACAGGGGAGCTAATGAAAAACTGTTTTTT	CASSLPWDRGANEKLFF
once	TRBV6-5	TRBD2	TRBJ2-5	TGTGCCACCATACCTCCCGGGAGGCAAGAGACCCAGTACTTC	CATIPPGRQETQYF
.	TRBV6-2/TRBV6-3	TRBD1	TRBJ1-1	TGTGCCAGCAGTCCAAACCCCGGGACAGTGAACACTGAAGCTTTCTTT	CASSPNPGTVNTEAFF
.	TRBV2	TRBD1	TRBJ2-7	TGTGCCAGCAGTGGCCGGGATAACAGGGGGCGTGAGCAGTACTTC	CASSGRDNRGREQYF
.	TRBV19	TRBD1	TRBJ1-1	TGTGCCAGTAGCCGAGGGACAGGGGGTACTGAAGCTTTCTTT	CASSRGTGGTEAFF
.	TRBV19	.	TRBJ1-6	TGTGCCACCCGATGGACACCAAATAATTCACCCCTCCACTTT	CATRWTPNNSPLHF
.	TRBV5-5	TRBD1	TRBJ2-7	TGTGCCAGCAGCGTCGGACAGGGATACTCCTACGAGCAGTACTTC	CASSVGQGYSYEQYF
once	TRBV18	.	TRBJ2-5	TGTGCCAGCTCACCACGGTACCAGGGTTTCCAAGAGACCCAGTACTTC	CASSPRYQGFQETQYF
.	TRBV6-2/TRBV6-3	TRBD1	TRBJ2-1	TGTGCCAGCAGTTACTCAGGGGGCCGCTACAATGAGCAGTTCTTC	CASSYSGGRYNEQFF
.	TRBV19	.	TRBJ1-2	TGTGCCAGTAACCCCGACGGGAACTATGGCTACACCTTC	CASNPDGNYGYTF
.	TRBV15	.	TRBJ1-6	TGTGCCACCAGCAGAGTGAGGGCGAGCTCCTATAATTCACCCCTCCACTTT	CATSRVRASSYNSPLHF
.	TRBV6-2/TRBV6-3	TRBD1	TRBJ1-2	TGTGCCAGCAGTGCCGGGACAGAGTATGGCTACACCTTC	CASSAGTEYGYTF
.	TRBV20-1	TRBD2	TRBJ2-1	TGCAGTGCTAGTGGGGGGGATGAGCAGTTCTTC	CSASGGDEQFF
once	TRBV5-1	.	TRBJ2-1	TGCGCCAGCAGCGCTGGGCTGAAACCCTCGACCTACAATGAGCAGTTCTTC	CASSAGLKPSTYNEQFF